Listed below are T cell receptor beta chains from one sample, sequenced in a study of CDR3 diversity in severe acne. MiXCR was run by TCRdb on the PCR reads, yielding one entry per CDR3 protein. The table lists roughly 93,000 distinct CDR3 sequences, under 55% of them singletons, with around 10% in the top ten. Material for sequencing was blood. The origin of the receptors is a male donor with severe acne vulgaris. Both conserved end residues are part of each CDR3. The D gene is left open where the match is weak. For some rows the clone size is stated as once, few or many, or as a class when expanded; others skip it.

cdr3_nt cdr3_aa clone_size d_call j_call v_call
TGTGCCAGCAGCCAAGGGACAGGGAGAAACACCACATATTTT CASSQGTGRNTTYF NA TRBD1 TRBJ1-3 TRBV18
TGTGCCAGCAGCCCACCGGGGGGATTGGGCACCGGGGAGCTGTTTTTT CASSPPGGLGTGELFF NA TRBD2 TRBJ2-2 TRBV7-2
TGTGCCAGGACAGCATCTAGGGGGCAGGAGACCCAGTACTTC CARTASRGQETQYF NA TRBD1 TRBJ2-5 TRBV2
TGTGACAGCAGCGTAGGGGGCGGCCCATCCACAGATACGCAGTATTTT CDSSVGGGPSTDTQYF NA TRBD1 TRBJ2-3 TRBV9
TGTGCCAGCCTGGGCATAAGGAAAATACAAGGGGGTGACTATGGCTACACCTTC CASLGIRKIQGGDYGYTF few NA TRBJ1-2 TRBV6-6
TGTGCCAGCAGCGGGAGTAACGGGGAGCTGTTTTTT CASSGSNGELFF once NA TRBJ2-2 TRBV9
TGTGCCAGCAGCAATACAGGGACAGGCCAAGAGACCCAGTACTTC CASSNTGTGQETQYF NA TRBD1 TRBJ2-5 TRBV12-3/TRBV12-4
TGCAGTGCCCCAAGACTAGCGGGAGAGACCCAGTACTTC CSAPRLAGETQYF NA TRBD2 TRBJ2-5 TRBV20-1
TGTGCCAGCAGTAAGGACGGTGAAGCTTTCTTT CASSKDGEAFF NA NA TRBJ1-1 TRBV7-9
TGCGCCAGCAGCTTGTCCAGCTCCTACGAGCAGTGCTTC CASSLSSSYEQCF NA NA TRBJ2-7 TRBV5-1
NA CASSGLAGPYEQYFGPGTGELFF few NA TRBJ2-2 TRBV2
TGTGCCAGCAGACCTACAGGGGAGCTGTTTTTT CASRPTGELFF NA NA TRBJ2-2 TRBV6-4
TGTGCTAGCAGCCCTCGTGGAGGGGGAGAGACCCAGTACTTC CASSPRGGGETQYF many NA TRBJ2-5 TRBV7-7
TGTGCCAGCAGCTTGGCCGCGATGGGTAGGAACACTGAAGCTTTCTTT CASSLAAMGRNTEAFF NA NA TRBJ1-1 TRBV5-1
TGTGCCAGCACTTCACAGGGTAGTGAGCAGTTCTTC CASTSQGSEQFF many NA TRBJ2-1 TRBV6-5
TGTGCTAGCAGCCAGAGCGGGGGGTTCTACAATGAGCAGTTCTTC CASSQSGGFYNEQFF many TRBD2 TRBJ2-1 TRBV7-7
TGTGCCAGCAGCTTAGGTGGGGATTATACCGGGGAGCTGTTTTTT CASSLGGDYTGELFF many NA TRBJ2-2 TRBV7-6
TGCGCCAGCAGCTTGGAAGGCTTAGCCTACGAGCAGTACTTC CASSLEGLAYEQYF medium-sized NA TRBJ2-7 TRBV5-1
TGTGCCAGCAGCTTAACTCGAGGGCCGTCCTACGAGCAGTACTTC CASSLTRGPSYEQYF many NA TRBJ2-7 TRBV7-9
TGTGCCAGCAGAGGACAGGGGGCCACTGAAGCTTTCTTT CASRGQGATEAFF many TRBD1 TRBJ1-1 TRBV6-4
TGTGCCAGTAGAAACCCCAAGGACAGGGCGTACGAGCAGTACTTC CASRNPKDRAYEQYF many TRBD1 TRBJ2-7 TRBV19
TGTGCCAGCAGTGGAGCCCGGGACGGGGACTACAATGAGCAGTTCTTC CASSGARDGDYNEQFF few NA TRBJ2-1 TRBV2
TGTGCCAGCAGCCCCCTGTTTGAGCGGGGCAGCACAGATACGCAGTATTTT CASSPLFERGSTDTQYF many TRBD2 TRBJ2-3 TRBV7-9
TGTGCCAGCAGACCCCGGGACATGAATTCACCCCTCCACTTT CASRPRDMNSPLHF NA NA TRBJ1-6 TRBV7-9
TGTGCCAGCACCTCCCAGAATTCACCCCTCCACTTT CASTSQNSPLHF many NA TRBJ1-6 TRBV7-9
TGTGCCAGCAGCCTGAACCAGGGGCTAATCTACGAGCAGTACTTC CASSLNQGLIYEQYF NA NA TRBJ2-7 TRBV28
TGTGCCAGCAGCCGCGGGACAGGGGTGAATTCACCCCTCCACTTT CASSRGTGVNSPLHF NA TRBD1 TRBJ1-6 TRBV7-9
TGTGCCAGCTCACCGGGGACCCGTAAAGAGACCCAGTACTTC CASSPGTRKETQYF NA NA TRBJ2-5 TRBV18
TGCAGTGCTAGAGAAGAAGGGAGGGCCTACGAGCAGTACTTC CSAREEGRAYEQYF NA TRBD2 TRBJ2-7 TRBV20-1